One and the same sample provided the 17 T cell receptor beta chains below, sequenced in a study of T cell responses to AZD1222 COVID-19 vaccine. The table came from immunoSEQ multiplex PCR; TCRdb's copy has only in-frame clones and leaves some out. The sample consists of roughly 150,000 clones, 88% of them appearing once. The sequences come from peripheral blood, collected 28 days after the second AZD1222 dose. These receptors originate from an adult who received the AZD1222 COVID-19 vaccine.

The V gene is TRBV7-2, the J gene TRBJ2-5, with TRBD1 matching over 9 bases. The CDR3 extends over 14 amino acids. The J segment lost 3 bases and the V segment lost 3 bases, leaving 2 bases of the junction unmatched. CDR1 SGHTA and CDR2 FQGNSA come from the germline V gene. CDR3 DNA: TGTGCCAGCAGCTTCGGACAGGGGAAAGAGACCCAGTACTTC. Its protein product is CASSFGQGKETQYF.

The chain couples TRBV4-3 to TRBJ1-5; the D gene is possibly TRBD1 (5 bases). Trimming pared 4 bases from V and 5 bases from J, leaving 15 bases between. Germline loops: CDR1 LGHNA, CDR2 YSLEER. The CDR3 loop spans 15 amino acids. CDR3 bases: TGCGCCAGCAGCCCGGTCATGGGGCAGTATCAGCCCCAGCATTTT. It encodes CASSPVMGQYQPQHF.

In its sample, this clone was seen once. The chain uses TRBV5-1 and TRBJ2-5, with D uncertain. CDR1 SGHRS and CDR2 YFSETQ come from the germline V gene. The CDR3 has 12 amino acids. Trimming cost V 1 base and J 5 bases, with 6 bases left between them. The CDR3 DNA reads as TGCGCCAGCAGCTTGATCGAGGAGACCCAGTACTTC. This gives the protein CASSLIEETQYF.

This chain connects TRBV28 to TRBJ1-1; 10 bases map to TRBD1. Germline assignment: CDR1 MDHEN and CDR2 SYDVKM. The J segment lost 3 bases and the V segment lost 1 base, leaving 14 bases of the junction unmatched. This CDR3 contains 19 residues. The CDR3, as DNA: TGTGCCAGCAGTTTATTTCACCTCCGGGACAGGGGTAGAGACACTGAAGCTTTCTTT. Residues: CASSLFHLRDRGRDTEAFF.

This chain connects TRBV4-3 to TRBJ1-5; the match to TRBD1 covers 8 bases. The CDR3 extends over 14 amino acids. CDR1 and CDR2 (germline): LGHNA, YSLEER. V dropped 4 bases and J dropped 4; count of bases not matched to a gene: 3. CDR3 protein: CASSLDRGNQPQHF. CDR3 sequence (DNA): TGCGCCAGCAGCCTAGACAGGGGAAATCAGCCCCAGCATTTT.

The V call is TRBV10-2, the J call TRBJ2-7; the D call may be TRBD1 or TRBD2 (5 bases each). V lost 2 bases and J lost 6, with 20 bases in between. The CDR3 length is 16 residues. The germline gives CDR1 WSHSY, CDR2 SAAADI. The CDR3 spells CASSENRDAKGPEQYF. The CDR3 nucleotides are TGCGCCAGCAGTGAGAACCGGGACGCAAAGGGCCCCGAGCAGTACTTC.

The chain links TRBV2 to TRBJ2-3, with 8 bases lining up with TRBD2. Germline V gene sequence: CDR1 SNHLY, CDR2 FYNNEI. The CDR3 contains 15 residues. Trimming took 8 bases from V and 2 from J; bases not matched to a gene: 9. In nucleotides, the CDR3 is TGTGCCAGCTCCTCCGCGGGGGGACACACAGATACGCAGTATTTT. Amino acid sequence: CASSSAGGHTDTQYF.

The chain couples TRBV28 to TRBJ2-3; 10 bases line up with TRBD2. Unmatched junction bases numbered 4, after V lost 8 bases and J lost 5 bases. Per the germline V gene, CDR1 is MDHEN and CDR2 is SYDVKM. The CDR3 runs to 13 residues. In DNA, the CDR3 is TGTGCCAGCTTACCTAGCGGGAGAGATACGCAGTATTTT. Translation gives CASLPSGRDTQYF.

DNA of the CDR3: TGTGCCAGCAGTTACGCCGCTAGGGGCAGATCGAACACTGAAGCTTTCTTT. Translating it yields CASSYAARGRSNTEAFF. The rearrangement links TRBV6-2 or TRBV6-3 to TRBJ1-1; TRBD1 might be the D (5 bases). Trimming left V 2 bases short and J 1 base short, with 17 bases between. The CDR3 loop spans 17 amino acids. The V gene's germline CDR1 is MNHEY and CDR2 SVGEGT.

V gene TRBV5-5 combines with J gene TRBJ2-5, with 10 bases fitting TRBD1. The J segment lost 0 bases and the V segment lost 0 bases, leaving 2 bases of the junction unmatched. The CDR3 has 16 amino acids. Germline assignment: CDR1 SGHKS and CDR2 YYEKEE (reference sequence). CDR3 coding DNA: TGTGCCAGCAGCTTGGGGACAGGGGGGAACCAAGAGACCCAGTACTTC. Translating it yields CASSLGTGGNQETQYF.

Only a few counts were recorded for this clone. The DNA for the CDR3 is TGTGCCAGCAGTGAACCGACTAGCGGGGTGGGAAATGAGCAGTTCTTC. Translation gives CASSEPTSGVGNEQFF. The rearrangement joins TRBV6-1 to TRBJ2-1; TRBD2 agrees at 11 bases. V shed 2 bases, J shed 7 bases, and the junction held 7 bases outside the gene matches. The CDR3 covers 16 residues. CDR1 and CDR2 (germline): MNHNS, SASEGT.

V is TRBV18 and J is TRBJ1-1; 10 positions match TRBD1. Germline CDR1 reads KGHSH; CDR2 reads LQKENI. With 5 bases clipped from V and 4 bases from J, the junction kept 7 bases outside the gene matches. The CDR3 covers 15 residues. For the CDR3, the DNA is TGTGCCAGCTCAACTGGGACAGGGGCGGTCACTGAAGCTTTCTTT. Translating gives CASSTGTGAVTEAFF. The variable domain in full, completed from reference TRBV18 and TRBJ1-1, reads NAGVMQNPRHLVRRRGQEARLRCSPMKGHSHVYWYRQLPEEGLKFMVYLQKENIIDESGMPKERFSAEFPKEGPSILRIQQVVRGDSAAYFCASSTGTGAVTEAFFGQGTRLTVV.

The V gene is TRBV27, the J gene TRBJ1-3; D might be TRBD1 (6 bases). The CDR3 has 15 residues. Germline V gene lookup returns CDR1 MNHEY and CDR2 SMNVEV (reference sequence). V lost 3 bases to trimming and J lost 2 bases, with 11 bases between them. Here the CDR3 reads CASSFVGAPGNTIYF. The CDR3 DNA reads TGTGCCAGCAGTTTCGTGGGGGCCCCTGGAAACACCATATATTTT.

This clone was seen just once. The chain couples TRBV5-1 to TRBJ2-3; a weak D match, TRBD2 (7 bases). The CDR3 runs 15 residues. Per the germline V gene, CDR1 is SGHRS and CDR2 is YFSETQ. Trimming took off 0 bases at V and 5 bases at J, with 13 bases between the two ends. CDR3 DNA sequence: TGCGCCAGCAGCTTGGACGGACTAGGGGGAGATACGCAGTATTTT. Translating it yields CASSLDGLGGDTQYF.

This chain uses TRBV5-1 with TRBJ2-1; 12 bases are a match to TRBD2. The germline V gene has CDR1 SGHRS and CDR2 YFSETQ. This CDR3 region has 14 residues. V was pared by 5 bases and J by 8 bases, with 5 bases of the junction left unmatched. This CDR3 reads CASRGTSGLDEQFF. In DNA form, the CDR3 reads TGCGCCAGCAGGGGGACTAGCGGGCTCGATGAGCAGTTCTTC.

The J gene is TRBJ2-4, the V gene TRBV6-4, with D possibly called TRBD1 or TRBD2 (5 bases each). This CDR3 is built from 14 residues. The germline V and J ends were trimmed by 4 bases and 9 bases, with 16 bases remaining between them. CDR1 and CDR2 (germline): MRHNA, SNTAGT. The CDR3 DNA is TGTGCCAGCAGTGCAGCCTCTGGGGGTAGCATTCAGTACTTC. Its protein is CASSAASGGSIQYF.

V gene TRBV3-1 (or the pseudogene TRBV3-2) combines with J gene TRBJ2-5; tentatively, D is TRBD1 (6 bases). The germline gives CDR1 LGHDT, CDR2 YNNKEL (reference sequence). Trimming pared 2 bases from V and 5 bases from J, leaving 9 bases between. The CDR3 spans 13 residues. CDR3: CASSQQQGETQYF. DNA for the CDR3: TGTGCCAGCAGCCAACAGCAGGGGGAGACCCAGTACTTC.